This T cell receptor (beta chain) was recovered during a study of metastatic and nonmetastatic thyroid tumors. Thyroid surgery took place with no prior treatment in any patient. V was trimmed by 2 bases and J by 6 bases, leaving 10 bases between them. CDR1 SGHTA and CDR2 FQGNSA come from the germline V gene. The CDR3 extends over 13 amino acids. Study results and caveats: Relative to benign nodules, malignant thyroid tumors were reportedly characterized by significantly elevated TCR beta diversity in blood and tumor.

This clone was observed a handful of times. Its antigen remains unknown. TCRdb reassembled clones from the PCR reads with MiXCR. The sample records approximately 37,000 clones, about a fifth being singletons. This TCR was recovered from a male donor with papillary thyroid cancer or a benign thyroid nodule (not recorded which). Some clones in this sample may be carry-over from other donors' samples. The sequenced sample consisted of tumor tissue. The rearrangement uses TRBV7-2 and TRBJ1-2; possibly TRBD1 for D (5 bases). The CDR3 spells CASSLSGDHGYTF. The CDR3 DNA reads TGTGCCAGCAGCTTATCCGGGGACCATGGCTACACCTTC.